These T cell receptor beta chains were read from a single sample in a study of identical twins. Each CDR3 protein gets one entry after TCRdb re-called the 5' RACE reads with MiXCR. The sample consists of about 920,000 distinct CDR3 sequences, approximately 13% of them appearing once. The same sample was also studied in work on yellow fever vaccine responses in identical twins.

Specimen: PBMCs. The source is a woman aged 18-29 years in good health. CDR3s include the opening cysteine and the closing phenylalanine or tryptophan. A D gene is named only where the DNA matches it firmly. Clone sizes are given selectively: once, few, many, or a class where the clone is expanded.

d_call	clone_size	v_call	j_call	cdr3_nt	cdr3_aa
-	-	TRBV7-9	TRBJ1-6	TGTGCCAGCAGCTCCACCCCGCGGGCGGAGAATTCACCCCTCCACTTT	CASSSTPRAENSPLHF
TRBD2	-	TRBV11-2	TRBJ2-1	TGTGCCAGCAGTTCCAGCGGGGGGGCCCTTTACAATGAGCAGTTCTTC	CASSSSGGALYNEQFF
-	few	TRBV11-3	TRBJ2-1	TGTGCCAGCAGCACCACCTCCGGGTCCCTTAAGCAGTTCTTC	CASSTTSGSLKQFF
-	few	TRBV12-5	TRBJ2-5	TGTGCTAGTGGTTCGCCCCCGATGGCCGGGTTCGAGTTC	CASGSPPMAGFEF
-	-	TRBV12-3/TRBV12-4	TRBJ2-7	TGTGCCAGCAGTTCAGGGAACGGCGGCTACGAGCAGTACTTC	CASSSGNGGYEQYF
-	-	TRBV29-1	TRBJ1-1	TGCAGCGTGGGGACCGGGACACACAATTTGAACACTGAAGCTTTCTTT	CSVGTGTHNLNTEAFF
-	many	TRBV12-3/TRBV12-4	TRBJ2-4	TGTGCCAGCAGTTTTGGTGTAGGGGCCAAAAACATTCAGTACTTC	CASSFGVGAKNIQYF
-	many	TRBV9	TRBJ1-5	TGTGCCAGCAGCGTAGGCAAAGGTCTTAGCAATCAGCCCCAGCATTTT	CASSVGKGLSNQPQHF
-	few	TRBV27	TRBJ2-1	TGTGCCAGCAGTTTGGGTGGGAGGCGGAATGAGCAGTTCTTC	CASSLGGRRNEQFF
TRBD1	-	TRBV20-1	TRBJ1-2	TGCAGTGCTAGAGATCCGGGACAGGGTTTGGGCTACACCTTC	CSARDPGQGLGYTF
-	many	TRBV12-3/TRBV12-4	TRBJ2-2	TGTGCCAGCACCCGGACTGGGGAGCTGTTTTTT	CASTRTGELFF
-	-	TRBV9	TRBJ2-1	TGTGCCAGCAGCATAACAACAGGTCCAGGACCCAATGAGCAGTTCTTC	CASSITTGPGPNEQFF
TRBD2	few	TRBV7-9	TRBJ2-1	TGTGCCAGCCGGGGGGAAGCGGGGACCAATGAGCAGTTCTTC	CASRGEAGTNEQFF
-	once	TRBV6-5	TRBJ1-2	TGTGCCAGCAGTCCCTACGGGGTTGGCTACACCTTC	CASSPYGVGYTF
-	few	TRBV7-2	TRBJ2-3	TGTGCCAGCAGACCTGCTTGGGGCGCAGATACGCAGTATTTT	CASRPAWGADTQYF
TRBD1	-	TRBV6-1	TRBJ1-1	TGTGCCGGGGCCGGGACAGGAGACACTGAAGCTTTCTTT	CAGAGTGDTEAFF
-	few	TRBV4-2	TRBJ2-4	TGTGCCAGCAGCCAAGAGTTCGAGGACTACCCCATCATTCAGTACTTC	CASSQEFEDYPIIQYF
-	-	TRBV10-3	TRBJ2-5	TGTGCCATCAGTGAGTCGACCATTCGGGAAGCCCAGTACTTC	CAISESTIREAQYF
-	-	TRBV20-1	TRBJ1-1	TGCAGTGCTAGAGATGGTGGTTTTACTGAAGCTTTCTTT	CSARDGGFTEAFF
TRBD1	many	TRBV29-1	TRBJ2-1	TGCCGTACCGGGACAGGGTACAATGAGCAGTTCTTC	CRTGTGYNEQFF
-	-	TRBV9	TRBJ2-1	TGTGCCAGCAGCGTAGGAGTGGGGGTGTACAATGAGCAGTTCTTC	CASSVGVGVYNEQFF
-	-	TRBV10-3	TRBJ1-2	TGTGCCATCAGCGGGACATACTTTAACTATGGCTACACCTTC	CAISGTYFNYGYTF
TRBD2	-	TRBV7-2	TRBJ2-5	TGTGCCAGCAGCTTAGAACTAGCGGGGGCCCAAGAGACCCAGTACTTC	CASSLELAGAQETQYF
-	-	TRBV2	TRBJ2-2	TGTGCCAGCAGTGACCCCGCGGGCAGTCTCGACACCGGGGAGCTGTTTTTT	CASSDPAGSLDTGELFF
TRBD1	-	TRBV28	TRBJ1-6	TGTGCCAGCAGGCCGGGACAGGGCTTCTCACCCCTCCACTTT	CASRPGQGFSPLHF
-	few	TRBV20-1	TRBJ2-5	TGCAGTGCTAGTCCCCCCAACGACGGGGGTTTGACCCAGTACTTC	CSASPPNDGGLTQYF
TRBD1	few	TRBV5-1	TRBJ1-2	TGCGCCAGCAGCCTCCGGGACAGGGAGAGCGGCTACACCTTC	CASSLRDRESGYTF
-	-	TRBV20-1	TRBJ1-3	TGCAGTGCTCACCCCGGGACTGATGCTGGAAACACCATATATTTT	CSAHPGTDAGNTIYF
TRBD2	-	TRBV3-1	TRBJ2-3	TGTGCCAGCAGCCAAGGACTAGCGGCGAGAACAGATACGCAGTATTTT	CASSQGLAARTDTQYF
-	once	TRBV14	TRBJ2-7	TGTGCCAGCAGCCAAGACAGTTGGACGAACACCTACGAGCAGTACTTC	CASSQDSWTNTYEQYF
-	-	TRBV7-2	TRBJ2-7	TGTGCCAGCAGCTCCCGTCCGGACGGTTCCTACGAGCAGTACTTC	CASSSRPDGSYEQYF
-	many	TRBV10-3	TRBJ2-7	TGTGCCATCAGTGAAGGAGGAGGGAAGAACTACGAGCAGTACTTC	CAISEGGGKNYEQYF
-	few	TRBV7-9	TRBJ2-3	TGTGCCAGCAGCTTGATCGGGTATGATACGCAGTATTTT	CASSLIGYDTQYF
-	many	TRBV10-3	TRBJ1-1	TGTGCCATCAGTGAGGAGCGAGGGAACACTGAAGCTTTCTTT	CAISEERGNTEAFF
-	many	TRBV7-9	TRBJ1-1	TGTGCCAGCAGCTTCGGACTGAACACTGAAGCTTTCTTT	CASSFGLNTEAFF
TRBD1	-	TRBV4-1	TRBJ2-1	TGCGCCAGCAGCCAAGGAGGGTTTGACAGGGGGCGAAGAAATGAGCAGTTCTTC	CASSQGGFDRGRRNEQFF
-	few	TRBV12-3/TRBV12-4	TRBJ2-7	TGTGCCAGCAGCCGGGCAGGAATGTCCTACGAGCAGTACTTC	CASSRAGMSYEQYF
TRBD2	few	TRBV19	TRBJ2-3	TGTGCCAGTAGACTAGCGGCTAGCACAGATACGCAGTATTTT	CASRLAASTDTQYF
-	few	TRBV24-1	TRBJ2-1	TGTGCCACCAGTGATTTGGGCAGCTACAATGAGCAGTTCTTC	CATSDLGSYNEQFF
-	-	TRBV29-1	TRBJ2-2	TGCAGCGTTGGGACCGGGGAGCTGTTTTTT	CSVGTGELFF
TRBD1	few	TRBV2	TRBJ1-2	TGTGCCACCTCGGGACAGCACACCGATGGCTACACCTTC	CATSGQHTDGYTF
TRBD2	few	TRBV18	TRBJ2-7	TGTGCCAGCTCACCCGGGGAGGGCTACGAGCAGTACTTC	CASSPGEGYEQYF
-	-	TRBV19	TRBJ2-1	TGTGCCAGTAGTATAGATCAGCCAGGGAACAATGAGCAGTTCTTC	CASSIDQPGNNEQFF
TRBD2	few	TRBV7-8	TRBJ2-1	TGTGCCAGCAGCTTAGTCGGGGGGGGTACCTCCAATGAGCAGTTCTTC	CASSLVGGGTSNEQFF
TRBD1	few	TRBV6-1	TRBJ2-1	TGTGCCACAAACACAAAGGGACAGGGGCTGCTTGGGCAGTTCTTC	CATNTKGQGLLGQFF
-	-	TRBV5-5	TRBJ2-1	TGTGCCAGCAGCTTAGGCGGGTGGGCCTACAATGAGCAGTTCTTC	CASSLGGWAYNEQFF
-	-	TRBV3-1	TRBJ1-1	TGTGCCAGCAGCCAAGATCCCTCGGGGGTCGGAGCTTTCTTT	CASSQDPSGVGAFF
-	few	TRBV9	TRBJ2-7	TGTGCCAGCAGCGTAGTAGCGGAGGGGTACGAGCAGTACTTC	CASSVVAEGYEQYF
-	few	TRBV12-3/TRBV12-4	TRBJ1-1	TGTGCCGGAGGAGAATCGGGGGTGACTGAAGCTTTCTTT	CAGGESGVTEAFF